One and the same sample provided the 28 T cell receptor beta chains below, sequenced in a study of STAT3 mutations in large granular lymphocyte leukemia (dated by TCRdb to about 2019). Libraries were built with the immunoSEQ multiplex PCR assay. What TCRdb holds here is the immuneACCESS table cut down to in-frame rearrangements. Part of the clones is not present; checked against another copy, under half of the missing clones reflect an unresolved V gene, and the others are unexplained. A total of 10,000 to 15,000 clones appear in this sample, around 90% of them only once. The ten biggest clones cover around 33% of the sample. Antigens for these TCRs are unknown. Points the paper makes about the study in general: Every T-LGLL patient showed at least one immunodominant TCRbeta clonotype, and about half showed multiple immunodominant subclonotypes.

Specimen: peripheral blood mononuclear cells. These receptors all stem from a man aged 40-55 years with T-cell large granular lymphocyte leukemia. Some clones in this sample may be carry-over from other donors' samples. The age is the age at diagnosis.

This clone was seen a single time. This chain links TRBV6-5 with TRBJ1-1; TRBD1 is a possible D gene (6 bases). CDR1 is MNHEY and CDR2 is SVGAGI in the germline V gene. Trimming pared 8 bases from V and 3 bases from J, leaving 13 bases between. The CDR3 runs to 13 residues. The DNA of the CDR3 is TGTGCCAGCCGCCGACAGGCACACACTGAAGCTTTCTTT. Translated, it gives CASRRQAHTEAFF.

The chain employs TRBV18 and TRBJ1-3; 8 bases are a match to TRBD1. This CDR3 is built from 18 residues. The trim removed 0 bases at V and 0 bases at J, leaving 7 bases unmatched. Germline V gives CDR1 KGHSH, CDR2 LQKENI. The CDR3 DNA follows: TGTGCCAGCTCACCACCGGCAGGGGGCACGAGCTCTGGAAACACCATATATTTT. Its translation: CASSPPAGGTSSGNTIYF.

The chain joins TRBV7-8 to TRBJ1-3, with unresolved D. V was cut by 0 bases and J by 7 bases, with 7 bases left in between. Per germline, CDR1 SGHVS and CDR2 FQNEAQ. This CDR3 has 13 residues. CDR3 loop: CASSLAGKNTIYF. DNA for the CDR3: TGTGCCAGCAGCTTAGCTGGGAAGAACACCATATATTTT.

This rearrangement joins TRBV30 to TRBJ2-3; TRBD2 agrees at 12 bases. Germline CDR1 is GTSNPN and CDR2 is SVGIG (reference sequence). This CDR3 contains 15 residues. Germline trimming cut 1 base from V and 2 bases from J; bases unmatched to any gene: 1. The CDR3 reads CAWSGLAGDTDTQYF. In DNA, the CDR3 is TGTGCCTGGAGTGGACTAGCGGGGGACACAGATACGCAGTATTTT.

The V and J genes are TRBV6-5 and TRBJ1-2; TRBD1 matches 7 bases. Trimming at V came to 2 bases and at J to 5 bases, leaving 8 bases not matched to a gene. Germline V gene sequence: CDR1 MNHEY, CDR2 SVGAGI. The CDR3 is 15 residues long. DNA of the CDR3: TGTGCCAGCAGTTACCGCGGACAGGTGGGGTATGGCTACACCTTC. Protein: CASSYRGQVGYGYTF.

This sequence joins TRBV6-6 and TRBJ1-1; D gene uncertain. CDR3 length: 14 residues. Germline CDR1 reads MNHNY; CDR2 reads SVGAGI (reference sequence). Trimming took off 2 bases at V and 3 bases at J, with 10 bases between the two ends. CDR3 amino acids: CASSYPGRDTEAFF. The CDR3 coding sequence is TGTGCCAGCAGTTACCCAGGCCGGGACACTGAAGCTTTCTTT.

V is TRBV18 and J is TRBJ2-7; weak D call: TRBD2 (5 bases). The CDR3 extends over 15 amino acids. V lost 3 bases to trimming and J lost 2 bases, with 14 bases between them. Germline V lookup: CDR1 KGHSH, CDR2 LQKENI. The CDR3 nucleotides read TGTGCCAGCTCACCGGCGCCGGGGAACCCCTACGAGCAGTACTTC. This translates into CASSPAPGNPYEQYF.

The CDR3: CASSITVSYEQYF. The CDR3 region has the DNA TGTGCCAGTAGTATAACAGTCTCCTACGAGCAGTACTTC. The chain has TRBV19 and TRBJ2-7; D gene uncertain. Germline CDR1 is LNHDA and CDR2 is SQIVND (reference sequence). CDR3 length equals 13 residues. V was pared by 2 bases and J by 0 bases, with 5 bases between.

This sequence joins TRBV2 and TRBJ1-5; D is perhaps TRBD1 (5 bases). The V end lost 5 bases, the J end lost 2 bases, and 16 bases lay between the germline ends. From germline, CDR1 is SNHLY and CDR2 FYNNEI. The CDR3 extends over 16 amino acids. The CDR3 reads CASSSTQGGGNQPQHF. The DNA of the CDR3 is TGTGCCAGCAGTTCCACTCAGGGAGGGGGCAATCAGCCCCAGCATTTT.

CDR3 protein: CASRDPFPNIQYF. The CDR3 region has the DNA TGTGCCAGTAGAGACCCGTTCCCAAACATTCAGTACTTC. The chain uses TRBV19 and TRBJ2-4, with D unresolved. Germline CDR1 is LNHDA and CDR2 is SQIVND (reference sequence). The CDR3 consists of 13 residues. V shed 6 bases and J shed 6 bases, with 12 bases lying between them.

The genes are TRBV9 and TRBJ1-6; D gene uncertain. The CDR3 runs 14 residues. CDR1 is SGDLS, CDR2 YYNGEE, per germline. Trimming took 5 bases from V and 7 from J, leaving 13 bases between them. The CDR3 loop reads CASRQGLGNSPLHF. Here the CDR3 DNA reads TGTGCCAGCAGACAAGGGCTGGGGAATTCACCCCTCCACTTT.

The chain recombines TRBV7-9 with TRBJ1-5; 7 bases match TRBD1. The length of the CDR3 is 15 residues. Trimming removed 5 bases from V and 2 bases from J; junction bases left unmatched: 6. Germline lookup yields CDR1 SEHNR and CDR2 FQNEAQ (reference sequence). CDR3 loop: CASSPGGTGNQPQHF. CDR3 DNA sequence: TGTGCCAGCAGCCCAGGGGGGACAGGCAATCAGCCCCAGCATTTT.

This clone showed up just a few times. The rearrangement joins TRBV7-9 to TRBJ2-7; 8 bases are a match to TRBD2. Per the germline V gene, CDR1 is SEHNR and CDR2 is FQNEAQ (reference sequence). This CDR3 is built from 15 residues. J gave up 1 base and V 3 bases, and 5 bases lay outside the gene matches. Here the CDR3 DNA reads TGTGCCAGCAGCTTTCCGGGACTAGGGTCCTACGAGCAGTACTTC. This encodes CASSFPGLGSYEQYF. Full variable domain (missing parts from reference TRBV7-9 and TRBJ2-7): DTGVSQNPRHKITKRGQNVTFRCDPISEHNRLYWYRQTLGQGPEFLTYFQNEAQLEKSRLLSDRFSAERPKGSFSTLEIQRTEQGDSAMYLCASSFPGLGSYEQYFGPGTRLTVT.

The chain links TRBV28 to TRBJ2-7; D is uncertain. The germline CDR1 and CDR2 sequences are MDHEN and SYDVKM. The germline V and J ends were trimmed by 4 bases and 0 bases, with 22 bases remaining between them. This CDR3 contains 18 residues. CDR3: CASSSRRAVPFSSYEQYF. The CDR3 nucleotides read TGTGCCAGCAGTTCCCGGCGCGCGGTGCCCTTCAGCTCCTACGAGCAGTACTTC.

The chain has TRBV13 and TRBJ1-1; 7 positions match TRBD1. J gave up 0 bases and V 7 bases, and 2 bases lay outside the gene matches. The CDR3 extends over 13 amino acids. Germline lookup yields CDR1 PRHDT and CDR2 FYEKMQ (reference sequence). CDR3 region: CASTQGVNTEAFF. The CDR3 DNA reads TGTGCCAGCACCCAGGGGGTGAACACTGAAGCTTTCTTT. The whole variable domain, filled in from reference TRBV13 and TRBJ1-1, reads AAGVIQSPRHLIKEKRETATLKCYPIPRHDTVYWYQQGPGQDPQFLISFYEKMQSDKGSIPDRFSAQQFSDYHSELNMSSLELGDSALYFCASTQGVNTEAFFGQGTRLTVV.

The gene calls are TRBV19 and TRBJ2-5, with D uncertain. The V gene lost 3 bases and the J gene lost 5 bases, with 13 bases spanning the gap. The germline V gene has CDR1 LNHDA and CDR2 SQIVND (reference sequence). The CDR3 totals 14 residues. CDR3 DNA: TGTGCCAGTAGTATTCGGCAGAGAAGGGAGACCCAGTACTTC. Translated, it gives CASSIRQRRETQYF.

This chain connects TRBV6-5 to TRBJ1-2; D uncertain. The CDR3 has 13 residues. Trimming removed 6 bases from V and 3 bases from J, with 11 bases in between. The germline V gene has CDR1 MNHEY and CDR2 SVGAGI. The CDR3 DNA follows: TGTGCCAGCAGGGAGGGTGGGCACTATGGCTACACCTTC. Amino acids: CASREGGHYGYTF.

CDR3 coding DNA: TGTGCCAGCAGTGAGGAATCTACGCAGCAGTACTTC. Amino acids: CASSEESTQQYF. V gene TRBV2 combines with J gene TRBJ2-7; D is unclear. The V gene lost 3 bases and the J gene lost 8 bases, with 11 bases spanning the gap. This CDR3 comprises 12 residues. Germline values: CDR1 SNHLY, CDR2 FYNNEI.

The genes are TRBV10-3 and TRBJ2-2; weak D call: TRBD2 (5 bases). Per the germline V gene, CDR1 is ENHRY and CDR2 is SYGVKD. This CDR3 has 14 amino acids. Trimming removed 7 bases at V and 0 bases at J, with 9 bases between. CDR3 protein: CAIKGGSNTGELFF. CDR3 DNA: TGTGCCATCAAAGGAGGTTCGAACACCGGGGAGCTGTTTTTT.

The V call is TRBV6-5, the J call TRBJ1-2; no clear D. The CDR3 is made up of 15 amino acids. Trimming removed 4 bases from V and 1 base from J, with 13 bases in between. Looked up from germline, CDR1 is MNHEY and CDR2 is SVGAGI. The CDR3 DNA reads as TGTGCCAGCAGTTTCACCAGTGGGGTTAACTATGGCTACACCTTC. This encodes CASSFTSGVNYGYTF.

The chain employs TRBV5-6 and TRBJ2-7, with D uncertain. V gave up 4 bases and J gave up 0 bases, with 8 bases separating them. This CDR3 is 13 amino acids long. CDR1 and CDR2 from the germline V gene are SGHDT and YYEEEE. CDR3 coding DNA: TGTGCCAGCAGCGCCTGGACCTCCTACGAGCAGTACTTC. Its translation: CASSAWTSYEQYF.

With respect to this clone: A read error may produce the germline difference seen at one junction end. This chain joins TRBV7-2 and TRBJ2-1; D may match TRBD1 or TRBD2 (5 bases each). The CDR3 is 14 residues long. Germline V lookup: CDR1 SGHTA, CDR2 FQGNSA. CDR3 loop: CASSQDSWGTEQFF. The DNA for the CDR3 is TGCGCCAGCAGCCAAGATTCATGGGGGACTGAGCAGTTCTTC.

The gene calls are TRBV7-4 and TRBJ1-5; D is unclear. V lost 1 base, J lost 6 bases, and 7 bases lay in between. CDR3 length: 13 residues. Germline V gene data show CDR1 as SGHVT and CDR2 as SQSDAQ. The CDR3 sequence: CASSLGGCQPQHF. The DNA for the CDR3 is TGTGCCAGCAGCTTAGGGGGATGTCAGCCCCAGCATTTT.

This clone was seen once. The chain couples TRBV7-2 to TRBJ2-7; D remains ambiguous. Germline assignment: CDR1 SGHTA and CDR2 FQGNSA. V dropped 1 base and J dropped 0 bases, with 7 bases sitting between them. This CDR3 is 14 amino acids long. CDR3 bases: TGTGCCAGCAGCTTAGGCTCTGTCTCCTACGAGCAGTACTTC. Translating it yields CASSLGSVSYEQYF. The entire variable domain, with the rest obtained from reference TRBV7-2 and TRBJ2-7, is as follows: GAGVSQSPSNKVTEKGKDVELRCDPISGHTALYWYRQSLGQGLEFLIYFQGNSAPDKSGLPSDRFSAERTGGSVSTLTIQRTQQEDSAVYLCASSLGSVSYEQYFGPGTRLTVT.

The V and J genes are TRBV18 and TRBJ1-4; 7 bases match TRBD1. The CDR3 spans 14 residues. Germline CDR1 is KGHSH and CDR2 is LQKENI. V lost 6 bases, J lost 4 bases, and 5 bases stayed unmatched. The chain's CDR3 is CASSPGTVNEKLFF. In DNA form, the CDR3 reads TGTGCCAGCTCGCCGGGGACAGTTAATGAAAAACTGTTTTTT.

The chain combines TRBV6-5 with TRBJ1-6, with D perhaps TRBD1 (5 bases). Germline V lookup: CDR1 MNHEY, CDR2 SVGAGI. V dropped 0 bases and J dropped 15 bases, with 15 bases sitting between them. CDR3 size: 14 residues. As DNA, the CDR3 is TGTGCCAGCAGTTACTCGGATCGGGGGACCCTCCTCCACTTT. Protein sequence: CASSYSDRGTLLHF.

The chain combines TRBV29-1 with TRBJ2-2; D may be TRBD1 (6 bases). This CDR3 comprises 12 residues. With 7 bases removed from V and 5 bases from J, the gap between germline ends came to 11 bases. Germline V gene data show CDR1 as SQVTM and CDR2 as ANQGSEA. As DNA, the CDR3 is TGCAGCGCGAAGAGGGGGACCGGGGAGCTGTTTTTT. Its protein product is CSAKRGTGELFF.

J is TRBJ1-1 and V is TRBV18, with unresolved D. The V gene's germline CDR1 is KGHSH and CDR2 LQKENI. The CDR3 runs to 14 residues. Trimming removed 4 bases from V and 1 base from J, with 10 bases in between. The DNA for the CDR3 is TGTGCCAGCTCACTCGGGGTAGGGAACACTGAAGCTTTCTTT. Amino acid sequence: CASSLGVGNTEAFF.